Below, one T cell receptor beta chain is given with its context. Its antigen is as yet unknown. This specimen includes other DNA sequences encoding the same CDR3. The data are from a study of shared clonotypes between healthy human individuals. Study-wide points: Generation probabilities were higher for clonotypes shared across all four sorted-subset donors than for unshared ones.

V lost 5 bases and J 2 bases, leaving 7 bases between the germline ends. Per the germline V gene, CDR1 is DFQATT and CDR2 is SNEGSKA (reference sequence). CDR3 size: 11 residues. The assay was immunoSEQ multiplex PCR, and TCRdb's table has in-frame clones only and misses some. The sample records roughly 2 million clones, 85% to 95% being singletons. The material sequenced was naive CD4+ T cells sorted from blood. The subset is: CD45RA+ positively selected. This TCR came from a man in his late teens or twenties in good health. The chain recombines TRBV20-1 with TRBJ2-7, with D unresolved. The CDR3 loop is CSASGPYEQYF. The CDR3 bases are TGCAGTGCTTCGGGCCCCTACGAGCAGTACTTC.